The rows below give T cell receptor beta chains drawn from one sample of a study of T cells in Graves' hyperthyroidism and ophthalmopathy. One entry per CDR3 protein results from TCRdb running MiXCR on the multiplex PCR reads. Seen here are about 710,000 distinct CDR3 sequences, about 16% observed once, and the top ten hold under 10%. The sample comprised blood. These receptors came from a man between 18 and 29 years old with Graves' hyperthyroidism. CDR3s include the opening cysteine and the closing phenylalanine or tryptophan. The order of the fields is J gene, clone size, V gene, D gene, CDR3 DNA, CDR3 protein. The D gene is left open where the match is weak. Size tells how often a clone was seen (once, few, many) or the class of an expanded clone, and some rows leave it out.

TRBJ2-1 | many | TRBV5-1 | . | TGCGCCAGCAGCTTGGGCGGCAGCCTCTACAATGAGCAGTTCTTC | CASSLGGSLYNEQFF
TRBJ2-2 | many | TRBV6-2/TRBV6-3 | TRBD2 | TGTGCCAGCAGTTACCTTACTAGCGGGACGGCCACCGGGGAGCTGTTTTTT | CASSYLTSGTATGELFF
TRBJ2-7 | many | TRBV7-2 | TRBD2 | TGTGCCAGCAGCGAGTTCCTAGCGGGAGGTCCGACCTACGAGCAGTACTTC | CASSEFLAGGPTYEQYF
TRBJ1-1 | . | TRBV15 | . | TGTGCCACCAGCAGAGCTTACGGGGACACTGAAGCTTTCTTT | CATSRAYGDTEAFF
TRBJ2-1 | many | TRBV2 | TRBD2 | TGTGCCAGCAGTGTCGGGCTAGCGGTCGCTTTCAATGAGCAGTTCTTC | CASSVGLAVAFNEQFF
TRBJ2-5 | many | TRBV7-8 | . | TGTGCCAGCAGACTCAGGGGCGGGGAGACCCAGTACTTC | CASRLRGGETQYF
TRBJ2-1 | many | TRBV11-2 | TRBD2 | TGTGCCAGCAGGGATACCGGGACTACCTACAATGAGCAGTTCTTC | CASRDTGTTYNEQFF
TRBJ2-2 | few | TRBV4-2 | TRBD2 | TGTGCCAGCAGCCATCTCCTAGCGGGAACCGGGGAGCTGTTTTTT | CASSHLLAGTGELFF
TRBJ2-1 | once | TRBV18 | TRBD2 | TGTGCCAGCTCACCATTAAGTAGCGGGAGAATCTCCAATGAGCAGTTCTTC | CASSPLSSGRISNEQFF
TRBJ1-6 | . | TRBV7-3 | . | TGTGCCAGCAGCGATACAGGGTATAATTCACCCCTCCACTTT | CASSDTGYNSPLHF
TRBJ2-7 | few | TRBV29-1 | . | TGCAGCGTTGAAGCTGGCAGTTCCTACGAGCAGTACTTC | CSVEAGSSYEQYF
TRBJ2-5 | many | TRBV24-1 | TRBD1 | TGTGCCACCACCGACGGACAGGGGGCGGAGGAGACCCAGTACTTC | CATTDGQGAEETQYF
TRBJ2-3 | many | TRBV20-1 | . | TGCAGTGCTAGCTTCGGAACAGATACGCAGTATTTT | CSASFGTDTQYF
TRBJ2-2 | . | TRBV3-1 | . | TGTGCCAGCAGCCCTTTAGAGTCCGGGGAGCTGTTTTTT | CASSPLESGELFF
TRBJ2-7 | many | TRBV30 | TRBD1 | TGTGCCTGGAGTGACAGGACAGGGAAGGACGAGCAGTACTTC | CAWSDRTGKDEQYF
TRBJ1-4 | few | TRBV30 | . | TGTGCCTGGAGTGTTGGAGGAGGCGTAAACGAAAAACTGTTTTTT | CAWSVGGGVNEKLFF
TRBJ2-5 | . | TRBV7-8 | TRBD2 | TGTGCCAGCAGCAGGGCTAGCGGGTTAAACTACCAAGAGACCCAGTACTTC | CASSRASGLNYQETQYF
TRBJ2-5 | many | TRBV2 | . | TGTGCCAGCAGCTTAGGGCCAGAGACCCAGTACTTC | CASSLGPETQYF
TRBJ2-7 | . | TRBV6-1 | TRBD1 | TGTGCCAGCCGGACAGGGGCCGTCTACGAGCAGTACTTC | CASRTGAVYEQYF
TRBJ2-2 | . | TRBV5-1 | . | TGCGCCAGCAGCCCCGGGCAGGCTTTATACGTGGCGAACACCGGGGAGCTGTTTTTT | CASSPGQALYVANTGELFF
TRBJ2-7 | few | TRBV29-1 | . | TGCAGCGTTGTCGATGGGCAGAGCTACGAGCAGTACTTC | CSVVDGQSYEQYF
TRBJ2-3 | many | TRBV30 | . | TGTGCCTGGAGCGGGCCTAGCACAGATACGCAGTATTTT | CAWSGPSTDTQYF
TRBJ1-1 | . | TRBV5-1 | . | TGCGCCAGCAGCTTGCAGGGAGTTGGGAACACTGAAGCTTTCTTT | CASSLQGVGNTEAFF
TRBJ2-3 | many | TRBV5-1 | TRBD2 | TGCGCCAGCAGCTTGGCCCCGGGAGGGTACACAGATACGCAGTATTTT | CASSLAPGGYTDTQYF
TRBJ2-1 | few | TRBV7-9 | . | TGTGCCAGCAGCGGCCGTCGAGTAACGAACTCCTACAATGAGCAGTTCTTC | CASSGRRVTNSYNEQFF
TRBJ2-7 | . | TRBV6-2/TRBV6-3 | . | TGTGCCAGTACCGGGACTCTATACGAGCAGTACTTC | CASTGTLYEQYF
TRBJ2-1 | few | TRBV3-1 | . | TGTGCCAGCAGCCTGTTAGACAGCAGCTCCTACAATGAGCAGTTCTTC | CASSLLDSSSYNEQFF
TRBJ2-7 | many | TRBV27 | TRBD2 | TGTGCCAGCACCCGGGAGGGCCACTACGAGCAGTACTTC | CASTREGHYEQYF
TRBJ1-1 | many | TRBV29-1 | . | TGCAGCGTTGTGGCAGGGTGGAGCACTGAAGCTTTCTTT | CSVVAGWSTEAFF
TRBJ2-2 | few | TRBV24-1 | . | TGTGCCACCAGTGATTTCGGGACACTCACCGGGGAGCTGTTTTTT | CATSDFGTLTGELFF
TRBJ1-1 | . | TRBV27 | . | TGTGCCAGCAGTTTAGTATTCCCAACAGTCTCCACTGAAGCTTTCTTT | CASSLVFPTVSTEAFF
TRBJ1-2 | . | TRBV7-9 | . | TGTGCCAGCAGCTTAGCGTTGGCGGAGATAAACTATGGCTACACCTTC | CASSLALAEINYGYTF
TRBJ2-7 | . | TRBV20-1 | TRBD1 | TGCAGTGCCCAAGGTGGACAGGGGAACGAGCAGTACTTC | CSAQGGQGNEQYF
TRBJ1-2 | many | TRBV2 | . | TGTGCCAGCAGTGAATGGCGGGTCGGCTACACCTTC | CASSEWRVGYTF
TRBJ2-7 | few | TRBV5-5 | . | TGTGCCAGCAGCTTAGGTTATGGGGAAACCTACGAGCAGTACTTC | CASSLGYGETYEQYF
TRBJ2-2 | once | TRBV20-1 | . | TGCAGTGCTAGAGATCGACTAGACGCCGGGGAGCTGTTTTTT | CSARDRLDAGELFF
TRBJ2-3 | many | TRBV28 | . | TGTGCCAGCACCCTCTCTTCACTTAGCACAGATACGCAGTATTTT | CASTLSSLSTDTQYF
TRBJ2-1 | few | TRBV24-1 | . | TGTGCCACCAGTGCCCCGGGACGGATCAATGAGCAGTTCTTC | CATSAPGRINEQFF
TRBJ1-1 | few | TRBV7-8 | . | TGTGCCAGCAGCCCAGCAAGGGGCGGTGAAGCTTTCTTT | CASSPARGGEAFF
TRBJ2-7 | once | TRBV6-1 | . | TGTGCCAGCAGTGAAGCCGGGACAAGGGGCTCCTACGAGCAGTACTTC | CASSEAGTRGSYEQYF
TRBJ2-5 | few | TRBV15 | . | TGTGCCACCAGCAGAGGACCAGAGACCCAGTACTTC | CATSRGPETQYF
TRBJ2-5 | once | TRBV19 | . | TGTGCCAGTAGTATAACTAAGGGCCCCACACTCGAGACCCAGTACTTC | CASSITKGPTLETQYF